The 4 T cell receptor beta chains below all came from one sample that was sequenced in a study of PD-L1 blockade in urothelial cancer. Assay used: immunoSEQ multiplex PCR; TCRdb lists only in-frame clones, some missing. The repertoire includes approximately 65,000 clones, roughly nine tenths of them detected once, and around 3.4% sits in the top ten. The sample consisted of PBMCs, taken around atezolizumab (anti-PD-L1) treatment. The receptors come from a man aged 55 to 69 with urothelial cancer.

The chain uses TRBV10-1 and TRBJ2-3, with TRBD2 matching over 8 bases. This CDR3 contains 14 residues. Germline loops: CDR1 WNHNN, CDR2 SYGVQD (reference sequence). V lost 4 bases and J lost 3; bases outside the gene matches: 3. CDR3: CASSVASGTDTQYF. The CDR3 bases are TGCGCCAGCAGTGTCGCTAGCGGGACAGATACGCAGTATTTT.

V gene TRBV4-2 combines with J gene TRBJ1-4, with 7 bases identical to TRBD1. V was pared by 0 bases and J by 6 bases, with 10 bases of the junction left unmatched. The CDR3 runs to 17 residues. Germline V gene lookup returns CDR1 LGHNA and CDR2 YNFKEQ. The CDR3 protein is CASSQDLGPGQYEKLFF. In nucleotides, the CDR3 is TGTGCCAGCAGCCAAGATTTAGGCCCGGGACAGTATGAAAAACTGTTTTTT.

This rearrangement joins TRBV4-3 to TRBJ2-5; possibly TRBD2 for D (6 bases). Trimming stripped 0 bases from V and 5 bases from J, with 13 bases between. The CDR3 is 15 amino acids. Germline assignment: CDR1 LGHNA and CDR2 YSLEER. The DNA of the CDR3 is TGCGCCAGCAGCCAAGATGAGGGACGGGGGGAGACCCAGTACTTC. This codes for CASSQDEGRGETQYF.

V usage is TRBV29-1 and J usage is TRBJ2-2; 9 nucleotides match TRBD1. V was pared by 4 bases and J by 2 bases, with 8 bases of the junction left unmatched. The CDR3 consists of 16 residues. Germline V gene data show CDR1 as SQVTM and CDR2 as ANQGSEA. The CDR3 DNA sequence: TGCAGCGTTGGGAATACAGGGGGCAGAAACACCGGGGAGCTGTTTTTT. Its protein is CSVGNTGGRNTGELFF.